This T cell receptor (beta chain) is drawn from a study of blood T cell repertoires in COVID-19. The overall study: Donors in the United States, Italy and Spain gave samples during acute or convalescent COVID-19. T cells, B-cell-depleted T cells, or PBMCs provided the cDNA or gDNA that served as material.

Under the authors' procedure: How many nucleated cells were present was estimated from reference gene primer amplification. Measured with immunoSEQ multiplex PCR; TCRdb has only the in-frame clones, and not every one. That table gives V, J and clone size, and the DNA gave D and trimming. Of 250,000 or so clones in the sample, roughly nine tenths were seen once. The trim removed 0 bases at V and 7 bases at J, leaving 10 bases unmatched. There are 18 residues in the CDR3. Per germline, CDR1 SGHNT and CDR2 YYREEE (reference sequence). The material sequenced was peripheral blood. The V and J genes are TRBV5-4 and TRBJ2-2, with 12 positions matching TRBD2. This clonotype was sampled from a man aged 35 to 55 with active or convalescent COVID-19. This CDR3 is CASSLGLLGLAGRGELFF. In nucleotides, the CDR3 is TGTGCCAGCAGCTTGGGCCTGTTGGGACTAGCGGGCCGCGGGGAGCTGTTTTTT.